This T cell receptor (beta chain) was sequenced in a study of pediatric ulcerative colitis. In the study overall: Ulcerative colitis patients had pancolitis or left-sided colitis, with confirming histology.

As concerns this clone: Its antigen remains unknown.

The survey-level immunoSEQ assay was used. Profiling relied on immunoSEQ multiplex PCR, and the TCRdb table lists in-frame clones only, not all of them. The table has 65,000 or so clones, around 85% seen once. Overall study findings and caveats: Blood-rectal clonal overlap within each person was significantly higher in ulcerative colitis patients than controls.

The blood sample was taken during the colonoscopy visit. Sequencing was carried out using blood. The receptor comes from a boy between 10 and 17 years old with severe ulcerative colitis.

CDR3 sequence (DNA): TGTGCCAGTAGTATGGTGGGAGATGGCTACACCTTC. Its translation: CASSMVGDGYTF. This chain links TRBV19 with TRBJ1-2; D is unclear. Germline V gene lookup returns CDR1 LNHDA and CDR2 SQIVND (reference sequence). V lost 3 bases and J lost 6, with 8 bases in between. The CDR3 consists of 12 residues.